These 7 T cell receptor beta chains were sequenced from one sample in a study of T cell changes during pregnancy in multiple sclerosis. Assay used: immunoSEQ multiplex PCR; TCRdb lists only in-frame clones, some missing. The sample has tens of thousands of clones, around 91% seen once; the top ten hold roughly 1.7%. The source was peripheral blood, collected after pregnancy. The receptors stem from a female donor in good health, enrolled as a control in a pregnancy study.

The chain is built from TRBV11-3 and TRBJ2-1; 9 bases are a match to TRBD2. The CDR3 is 15 amino acids. Trimming removed 4 bases from V and 7 bases from J; junction bases left unmatched: 8. The V gene's germline CDR1 is SGHNT and CDR2 YENEEA. The CDR3 loop reads CASSSSGGPRNEQFF. The CDR3 DNA sequence: TGTGCCAGCAGCTCGAGCGGGGGGCCAAGGAATGAGCAGTTCTTC.

The chain combines TRBV18 with TRBJ1-5; tentatively, D is TRBD1 (5 bases). Germline loops: CDR1 KGHSH, CDR2 LQKENI. The CDR3 has 15 amino acids. Trimming pared 1 base from V and 5 bases from J, leaving 12 bases between. The CDR3 nucleotides are TGTGCCAGCTCACCACGGGCGGTAGGGGATCAGCCCCAGCATTTT. Residues: CASSPRAVGDQPQHF.

The rearrangement joins TRBV9 to TRBJ2-2, with TRBD1 identical over 9 bases. The CDR3 has 19 amino acids. CDR1 SGDLS and CDR2 YYNGEE come from the germline V gene. The V gene end was trimmed by 4 bases and the J gene end by 4 bases; junction bases not matched to a gene: 17. DNA of the CDR3: TGTGCCAGCAGCCCCCATGTTGGGGGACAGGGAGTTATCACCGGGGAGCTGTTTTTT. The encoded protein is CASSPHVGGQGVITGELFF. Full variable domain (missing parts from reference TRBV9 and TRBJ2-2): DSGVTQTPKHLITATGQRVTLRCSPRSGDLSVYWYQQSLDQGLQFLIQYYNGEERAKGNILERFSAQQFPDLHSELNLSSLELGDSALYFCASSPHVGGQGVITGELFFGEGSRLTVL.

This clone was picked up one time. V gene TRBV10-3 combines with J gene TRBJ1-1; tentative D call: TRBD1 (6 bases). Germline V gives CDR1 ENHRY, CDR2 SYGVKD. V lost 10 bases and J 9 bases, leaving 12 bases between the germline ends. The CDR3 consists of 10 residues. DNA of the CDR3: TGTGCCACCAGAGGACAGAAAGCTTTCTTT. Translated: CATRGQKAFF.

V and J are TRBV19 and TRBJ2-7; 7 positions agree with TRBD2. Germline V gene lookup returns CDR1 LNHDA and CDR2 SQIVND (reference sequence). The V and J ends lost 4 bases and 6 bases, in that order; junction bases with no gene match: 3. This CDR3 is 12 amino acids long. The CDR3, as DNA: TGTGCCAGTAGTAGTTGGGGGGGCGAGCAGTACTTC. Its translation: CASSSWGGEQYF.

The chain couples TRBV18 to TRBJ1-1; 8 nucleotides match TRBD1. V dropped 3 bases and J dropped 4; count of bases not matched to a gene: 4. Per germline, CDR1 KGHSH and CDR2 LQKENI. The length of the CDR3 is 14 residues. The CDR3 DNA sequence: TGTGCCAGCTCACCCTTTGACAGGGGCACTGAAGCTTTCTTT. It is translated as CASSPFDRGTEAFF.

This clone was seen just once. At one end, the junction sequence differs from germline, possibly due to a read error. The chain links TRBV19 to TRBJ1-3, with no clear D. Germline V gene sequence: CDR1 LNHDA, CDR2 SQIVND (reference sequence). The CDR3 is made up of 14 amino acids. This CDR3 is CASSKDVAGNTIYF. The CDR3 DNA follows: TGTGCCAGCAGTAAAGACGTAGCTGGAAACACCATATATTTT.